The 9 T cell receptor beta chains reported below all come from one sample, sequenced in a study of blood T cell repertoires in COVID-19. Profiled with immunoSEQ multiplex PCR; TCRdb holds only in-frame clones, not every one. The table records 300,000 to 450,000 clones, more than 75% of them present only once. The material sequenced was peripheral blood. Receptor source: a human donor with acute or convalescent COVID-19. The donor label of this sample is uncertain.

The J gene is TRBJ1-1, the V gene TRBV3-1 (or the pseudogene TRBV3-2), with D unresolved. Per the germline V gene, CDR1 is LGHDT and CDR2 is YNNKEL (reference sequence). The CDR3 length is 13 residues. Trimming took 3 bases from V and 1 from J, leaving 6 bases between them. Here the CDR3 DNA reads TGTGCCAGCAGCCACCTCGGGAACACTGAAGCTTTCTTT. It translates to CASSHLGNTEAFF.

The chain joins TRBV30 to TRBJ1-2; D unresolved. V was clipped by 5 bases and J by 6 bases, with 22 bases between them. Germline CDR1 is GTSNPN and CDR2 is SVGIG (reference sequence). CDR3 length: 15 amino acids. CDR3 DNA: TGTGCCTGGCACCCCGGTCGGGGATTGGCTAATGGCTACACCTTC. Translation: CAWHPGRGLANGYTF. Full variable domain (rest looked up from reference TRBV30 and TRBJ1-2): SQTIHQWPATLVQPVGSPLSLECTVEGTSNPNLYWYRQAAGRGLQLLFYSVGIGQISSEVPQNLSASRPQDRQFILSSKKLLLSDSGFYLCAWHPGRGLANGYTFGSGTRLTVV.

V and J are TRBV5-1 and TRBJ1-1; 7 positions agree with TRBD1. CDR3 size: 14 residues. The V gene's germline CDR1 is SGHRS and CDR2 YFSETQ. The J segment lost 4 bases and the V segment lost 4 bases, leaving 7 bases of the junction unmatched. The CDR3 DNA sequence: TGCGCCAGCAGCGACGGAGGGGGCCGCACTGAAGCTTTCTTT. This translates into CASSDGGGRTEAFF. The full variable domain, in which reference TRBV5-1 and TRBJ1-1 provide the parts outside the CDR3, is KAGVTQTPRYLIKTRGQQVTLSCSPISGHRSVSWYQQTPGQGLQFLFEYFSETQRNKGNFPGRFSGRQFSNSRSEMNVSTLELGDSALYLCASSDGGGRTEAFFGQGTRLTVV.

The CDR3 region has the DNA TGTGCCAGCAGCCTTCGACAGTACATGAACACTGAAGCTTTCTTT. Its protein is CASSLRQYMNTEAFF. The chain carries TRBV3-1 (or the pseudogene TRBV3-2) and TRBJ1-1; the D gene is possibly TRBD1 (5 bases). Trimming pared 4 bases from V and 0 bases from J, leaving 12 bases between. CDR1 and CDR2 (germline): LGHDT, YNNKEL (reference sequence). This CDR3 spans 15 amino acids.

This CDR3 reads CASSARGRNTEAFF. As DNA, the CDR3 is TGTGCCAGCAGCGCCCGAGGGAGAAACACTGAAGCTTTCTTT. The chain links TRBV9 to TRBJ1-1; D gene uncertain. Looked up from germline, CDR1 is SGDLS and CDR2 is YYNGEE. V was clipped by 3 bases and J by 2 bases, with 11 bases between them. This CDR3 contains 14 residues. The whole variable domain, filled in from reference TRBV9 and TRBJ1-1, reads DSGVTQTPKHLITATGQRVTLRCSPRSGDLSVYWYQQSLDQGLQFLIQYYNGEERAKGNILERFSAQQFPDLHSELNLSSLELGDSALYFCASSARGRNTEAFFGQGTRLTVV.

The CDR3 region has the DNA TGTGCCAGCAGTCTAGGGGTTATCTACGAGCAGTACTTC. Protein sequence: CASSLGVIYEQYF. The V gene is TRBV7-2, the J gene TRBJ2-7, with D possibly matching TRBD1 (5 bases). The germline V and J ends were trimmed by 6 bases and 3 bases, with 12 bases remaining between them. CDR1 and CDR2 from the germline V gene are SGHTA and FQGNSA. The length of the CDR3 is 13 residues. The whole variable domain, remainder taken from reference TRBV7-2 and TRBJ2-7, is GAGVSQSPSNKVTEKGKDVELRCDPISGHTALYWYRQSLGQGLEFLIYFQGNSAPDKSGLPSDRFSAERTGGSVSTLTIQRTQQEDSAVYLCASSLGVIYEQYFGPGTRLTVT.

V is TRBV5-1 and J is TRBJ2-1; D is perhaps TRBD1 (5 bases). The CDR3 has 16 residues. CDR1 is SGHRS and CDR2 is YFSETQ in the germline V gene. Between the trimmed V and J ends, which lost 1 base and 4 bases, there was a span of 15 bases. CDR3 residues: CASSLSWGRQYNEQFF. CDR3 in DNA: TGCGCCAGCAGCTTGAGTTGGGGCCGGCAGTACAATGAGCAGTTCTTC.

This clone was recorded once. The V and J genes are TRBV7-2 and TRBJ1-6; D gene unclear. V was shortened by 1 base and J by 7 bases, with 11 bases between the two germline ends. Germline CDR1 reads SGHTA; CDR2 reads FQGNSA. This CDR3 region has 15 residues. The CDR3 loop is CASSLDSSVNSPLHF. DNA of the CDR3: TGTGCCAGCAGCTTAGATTCATCGGTAAATTCACCCCTCCACTTT.

The rearrangement uses TRBV2 and TRBJ2-7, with TRBD1 matching 11 bases. This CDR3 is 14 amino acids long. V lost 6 bases to trimming and J lost 4 bases; unmatched junction nucleotides: 5. Germline CDR1 reads SNHLY; CDR2 reads FYNNEI. CDR3 in amino acids: CASREDRGLYEQYF. The CDR3 nucleotides read TGTGCCAGCAGGGAGGACAGGGGGCTATACGAGCAGTACTTC.